This TCR beta chain was obtained from a study of blood T cells in healthy people across ages. Study findings and constraints: Across the age range, TCR beta diversity per million T cells fell in a roughly linear way. Diversity was higher, and naive CD4+ cells more numerous, in long-lived donors than in aged donors.

The authors ran a second PCR of about 7 to 12 cycles using a sample-barcoded 5' primer and a J-beta primer mix. MiXCR, applied by TCRdb to the 5' RACE reads, yields one record per CDR3 protein. The sample includes 580,000 or so distinct CDR3 sequences, under 55% of them seen just once. The CDR3 runs 15 residues. V lost 6 bases, J lost 0 bases, and 15 bases lay in between. Germline-derived CDR1 and CDR2 are PRHDT and FYEKMQ (reference sequence). Of note for this clonotype: The antigen remains unidentified.

The rearrangement links TRBV13 to TRBJ2-7; D is perhaps TRBD2 (7 bases). The sample taken for sequencing was blood. The sequence came from an elderly man in good health. The CDR3 sequence is CASRLMGGLSYEQYF. CDR3 in DNA: TGTGCCAGCAGATTAATGGGGGGGCTCTCCTACGAGCAGTACTTC.